This TCR beta chain was documented in a study of cytomegalovirus exposure and HLA in healthy donors (dated by TCRdb to 2016 to 2017). General notes on the study: An earlier analysis of about 560 of the donors reported 250 to 350 Gb of sequence data and 90 million to 120 million unique TCR beta sequences obtained from about 180 million T cells. An early release covering roughly 600 HLA-typed donors comprised about 310 gigabases of sequencing data and tens of millions of unique TCR sequences. Among the approximately 400 genotyped donors, approximately 82% belonged to the genetic ancestry cluster associated with self-reported Caucasian donors. The aim of the study was to test whether cataloging public T cell receptors could identify signatures of past pathogen exposure. The T cell repertoires of some 670 subjects were profiled by immunosequencing and related to cytomegalovirus serostatus. Along with the roughly 710-subject first cohort, a separate validation cohort of approximately 110 different subjects was used. High-throughput TCR immunosequencing, statistical association of individual TCRs with disease status, and machine learning were combined to predict cytomegalovirus infection status. To study patterns of TCR occurrence, a later analysis re-analyzed previously published TCR beta repertoires from around 700 donors and added high-resolution HLA genotyping. Rather than drawing on any new phenotypic data, the later analysis identified candidate immune exposures from TCR beta sequences and the way those sequences occurred across donors. To decide whether each TCR beta V gene segment behaved as functional or pseudogenic, an earlier analysis of some 570 of the donors relied on high-throughput TCR beta sequencing. Donor age, sex, ethnicity and CMV serostatus were collected together with the repertoire data. In a later genetic analysis, genome-wide SNP genotypes for about 65% of the roughly 700 donors were used, and that subset was treated as a discovery cohort. All discovery cohort repertoires had been generated using a single sequencing platform. HLA typing covered class I and class II loci at four-digit resolution. The number of donors typed differed by locus, with roughly 620-630 for A, B, C, DRB1 and DQB1, around 520 for DQA1, 600 to 610 for DPA1, and over 400 for DPB1. Because of strong linkage in the cohort, 4 to 6 DR-DQ haplotypes were treated as single units for association and clustering. On average, 235,054 unique TCR beta nucleotide sequences were sequenced per donor among fewer than 500 genotyped donors of the cohort, with about 17% of those sequences being non-productive. Study-level results and caveats: In vitro tests confirmed that a few of the cytomegalovirus-associated TCR beta chains recognize cytomegalovirus antigens. A group of highly shared sequence variants was considered likely to be a technical artifact of the sequencing pipeline. The classifier was reported to diagnose cytomegalovirus status with high specificity and sensitivity in both the original cohort and the validation cohort. In a later genetic analysis, fewer N-insertions in productive TCRs were reported among donors in an Asian-associated ancestry cluster than the roughly 700-donor mean. In this cohort, only TCR beta chains were sequenced, and detectable features were limited by the absence of alpha or paired-chain data. Because counts were too low, approximately 15 rarely observed V segments, including chromosome 9 orphons, were excluded from the earlier analysis of about 500 of the donors. Because some donors lacked HLA typing at each locus, the association tests relied only on the typed subset. In the study, approximately 150 TCR beta chains were listed as associated with cytomegalovirus. In a later analysis, several top co-occurrence clusters were reported to appear linked to parvovirus B19, influenza, CMV and Epstein-Barr virus. Most TCR sequences were seen in very few donors, while some public TCRs were found in many individuals. A later analysis found that most CMV-associated TCR beta chains appeared HLA-restricted, with HLA associations seemingly driven largely by CMV exposure. Presence/absence analyses assumed roughly uniform sequencing depth across donors, an assumption that may not hold. A later genetic analysis associated a missense DCLRE1C variant with V-gene and J-gene trimming of TCR beta chains, and an independent cohort replicated the association. The authors suggested that the approach could potentially be extended to other disease states and immunological phenotypes. A later analysis found that HLA-associated TCR beta chains were more clonally expanded and had lower generation probabilities than equally common non-associated chains. The only immune exposure information available for the cohort was CMV serostatus. Specific HLA alleles were associated with roughly 17,000 TCR beta sequences at a false discovery rate of 0.05 in a later analysis. An earlier analysis of approximately 600 of the donors showed that most TCR beta V segments appeared in productive rearrangements either about 87% or about 30% of the time, which broadly matched IMGT annotations. A further reported finding was that TCR beta sequences accurately predicted the HLA-A and HLA-B alleles for most subjects in the first cohort. When HLA alleles, especially DR and DQ, strongly co-occurred, TCR associations were difficult to assign to individual alleles. Linkage disequilibrium might explain the correlated functional status among segregating V segments, but an unknown experimental factor could not be excluded. In a later analysis, the rate of TCR association differed among HLA loci, with DRB1 alleles having the most associated TCRs and HLA-C alleles having the fewest.

Libraries came from the immunoSEQ multiplex PCR assay. For the multiplex PCR, a mixture combining 60 forward primers for TCR Vbeta segments and 13 reverse primers for TCR Jbeta segments was used. A multiplex PCR assay on genomic DNA amplified the CDR3 region of rearranged TCR beta genes. The Illumina HiSeq System was used to sequence the amplified TCR beta libraries as 87-base-pair reads. As for the authors' bioinformatics: A later analysis tallied 75 million to 95 million unique TCR beta chains across the 700 or so repertoires, and roughly 11 million of those chains were shared by two or more donors. Raw reads were error-corrected and collapsed into unique sequences with a nearest-neighbor algorithm that merged closely related sequences to remove PCR and sequencing errors. CDR3 sequences were aligned to IMGT reference sequences to assign V, D and J gene segments. Each retained sequence needed at least a six-nucleotide match to both a V gene segment and a J gene segment. A rearrangement was called productive if the CDR3 had no stop codons and remained in frame with V and J, and every other rearrangement was called non-productive. Following IMGT convention, CDR3 was defined as the stretch from the second conserved V-encoded cysteine up to the conserved J-encoded phenylalanine. In an earlier analysis of 587 of the donors, sequences lacking an unambiguous match to a single V gene segment were excluded. An earlier analysis of about 600 of the donors called V segments functional above 56.7% productive rearrangements and segregating when the between-donor standard deviation exceeded 5%. A statistical classification framework was built for diagnosing cytomegalovirus status from the catalog of TCR beta chain sequences. A later analysis assigned V and J genes by comparing TCR nucleotide sequences with IMGT/GENE-DB human TR gene sequences. The TCRdist pipeline was used in a later analysis to assign CDR3 sequences and most-parsimonious VDJ recombination scenarios. In a later analysis, every TCR beta chain was defined by the combination of its CDR3 amino acid sequence and its V-gene family, and reads without a unique V-gene family were dropped. As a way to deal with suspected cross-contamination and a sequencing artifact, a later analysis dropped nearly 600 nucleotide sequences that were highly shared and had low generation probability. In a later analysis, a clonal expansion index was calculated for each public chain from normalized within-repertoire ranks of inferred template counts. A later analysis computed generation probabilities with a VDJ recombination model fitted to out-of-frame rearrangements, and checked the results against IGoR. A later analysis scored TCR-TCR, TCR-HLA and TCR-CMV co-occurrence with hypergeometric tests, applying a repertoire-size bias correction to TCR pairs. A later analysis estimated false discovery rates by permuting HLA or CMV assignments 20 times. A later analysis grouped co-occurring TCRs with DBSCAN, adding TCRdist sequence similarity when clustering within HLA-allele-positive subsets. For co-occurrence clustering, repertoires with fewer than 30,000 or more than 120,000 public chains were excluded, along with about five repertoires with anomalous nucleotide sharing. What TCRdb holds here is the immuneACCESS table cut down to in-frame rearrangements. Part of the clones is not present; checked against another copy, under half of the missing clones reflect an unresolved V gene, and the others are unexplained. V and J calls and clone size are those listed in that table; D and trimming were worked out from the DNA. The sample contains about 190,000 clones, 80% to 85% of them found a single time. The top ten constitute about 5.7% of the sample.

The cohort consisted of 600 to 750 healthy bone marrow donors. All cohort members were sampled while nominally healthy, although unrecorded immune exposures were likely present. The donor was CMV seropositive and was included in the group of 250 to 300 seropositive cohort members. A peripheral blood sample was provided by each donor, and peripheral blood mononuclear cells were used for TCR beta sequencing. The Qiagen DNeasy Blood Extraction Kit was used to extract genomic DNA from the blood cell samples. This clone was recorded only once. Its antigen is still unknown. The input lacks base qualities; no much larger clone sits a single base away. Source material: PBMCs. The sequence came from a man aged 35 to 55 in good health and CMV-seropositive.

For the CDR3, the sequence is CAWSVRSPTREKLFF. The sequence in DNA is TGTGCCTGGAGTGTACGGAGCCCTACTAGGGAAAAACTGTTTTTT. The rearranged chain carries TRBV30 and TRBJ1-4, with no reliable assignment of the D segment. At the junction V is shortened by 0 bases and J by 8 bases, with 16 bases in between. The germline V gene (reference sequence) provides CDR1 GTSNPN and CDR2 SVGIG. Including the terminal cysteine and phenylalanine, the CDR3 comprises 15 residues. CDR3 DNA is the only sequence kept; it has 45 bases, read in frame from the first base.